The 21 T cell receptor beta chains in this list originate from one sample, sequenced in a study of T cells in Graves' hyperthyroidism and ophthalmopathy. Regions amplified from RNA transcripts were the TCR beta CDR3 regions. HTBI primers were the set used in a first-round RT-PCR of the TCR CDR3. TCRdb re-called the multiplex PCR reads through MiXCR, storing one row per CDR3 protein. The repertoire consists of fewer than 550,000 distinct CDR3 sequences, with approximately 25% occurring once and the leading ten covering around 10%. The sample taken for sequencing was blood. Receptors originate from a woman in her thirties with Graves' ophthalmopathy.

This clonotype was seen many times. One junction end does not reproduce the germline sequence, and a read error may be involved. The J gene is TRBJ1-2, the V gene TRBV6-2 or TRBV6-3, with TRBD1 matching 12 bases. The CDR3 is 14 residues long. CDR1 is MNHEY, CDR2 SVGEGT, per germline. CDR3 sequence reads: CAGSPGQGAEGYTF. DNA of the CDR3: TGTGCCGGCAGCCCGGGACAGGGGGCAGAAGGCTACACCTTC.

This clonotype showed up many times. The rearrangement joins TRBV29-1 to TRBJ2-5; the match to TRBD1 covers 7 bases. Germline CDR1 SQVTM, CDR2 ANQGSEA. With V trimmed by 6 bases and J by 3 bases, 13 bases remained unmatched. The CDR3 covers 15 residues. The CDR3 DNA reads TGCAGCGTGCGATATCCGGGACAGACAGAAGAGACCCAGTACTTC. Amino acids: CSVRYPGQTEETQYF.

Ten or more counts support this clonotype. This sequence joins TRBV2 and TRBJ1-5; D gene unclear. Trimming removed 4 bases at V and 1 base at J, with 8 bases between. The CDR3 contains 14 residues. Germline CDR1 is SNHLY and CDR2 is FYNNEI. For the CDR3, the DNA is TGTGCCAGCAGTGCGGATAGCAGCAATCAGCCCCAGCATTTT. This translates into CASSADSSNQPQHF.

The CDR3 region is CASSRTGFSNQPQHF. DNA for the CDR3: TGTGCCAGCAGCCGGACAGGATTCAGCAATCAGCCCCAGCATTTT. V gene TRBV6-1 combines with J gene TRBJ1-5; 7 nucleotides line up with TRBD1. Germline CDR1 is MNHNS and CDR2 is SASEGT. This CDR3 region has 15 residues. V was pared by 6 bases and J by 1 base, with 6 bases of the junction left unmatched.

The chain joins TRBV20-1 to TRBJ1-2; maybe TRBD1 (6 bases). CDR1 and CDR2 (germline): DFQATT, SNEGSKA (reference sequence). This CDR3 contains 13 residues. The V gene lost 4 bases and the J gene lost 2 bases, with 11 bases spanning the gap. The CDR3 nucleotides are TGCAGTGCTACAGGGGAGTTCAACTATGGCTACACCTTC. This sequence encodes CSATGEFNYGYTF.

In its sample, this clonotype was seen many times. The rearrangement joins TRBV20-1 to TRBJ2-7; D uncertain. CDR1 is DFQATT and CDR2 is SNEGSKA in the germline V gene (reference sequence). This CDR3 is built from 12 residues. Trimming removed 1 base from V and 3 bases from J, with 7 bases in between. The CDR3 protein is CSARALDYEQYF. In DNA form, the CDR3 reads TGCAGTGCTAGAGCCCTAGACTACGAGCAGTACTTC.

This chain joins TRBV15 and TRBJ1-5, with D perhaps matching TRBD1 (5 bases). This CDR3 contains 17 residues. The V end lost 0 bases, the J end lost 2 bases, and 14 bases lay between the germline ends. CDR1 is LNHNV, CDR2 YYDKDF, per germline (reference sequence). The CDR3 loop reads CATSRDLYRDGNQPQHF. The CDR3 DNA sequence: TGTGCCACCAGCAGAGATCTCTACCGGGACGGCAATCAGCCCCAGCATTTT.

This clonotype appeared many times. The chain uses TRBV29-1 and TRBJ2-7; 7 bases map to TRBD1. Trimming took 3 bases from V and 4 from J; bases not matched to a gene: 6. From germline, CDR1 is SQVTM and CDR2 ANQGSEA. This CDR3 spans 13 amino acids. The CDR3 sequence is CSVEGQSIYEQYF. The DNA of the CDR3 is TGCAGCGTTGAGGGACAGTCGATTTACGAGCAGTACTTC.

At least ten counts were recorded for this clonotype. In nucleotides, the CDR3 is TGTGCCAGCAGCTTAGCGCACAGATACTATGGCTACACCTTC. Its translation: CASSLAHRYYGYTF. The rearrangement links TRBV7-2 to TRBJ1-2; D uncertain. Germline CDR1 is SGHTA and CDR2 is FQGNSA. The CDR3 runs to 14 residues. Trimming took 0 bases from V and 3 from J, leaving 8 bases between them.

This clonotype turned up a few times. The rearrangement links TRBV6-1 to TRBJ2-3; D is perhaps TRBD1 or TRBD2 (5 bases each). The CDR3 totals 14 residues. Trimming removed 3 bases at V and 4 bases at J, with 11 bases between. Germline CDR1 is MNHNS and CDR2 is SASEGT. The CDR3 loop reads CASSDREPPDTQYF. The CDR3 coding sequence is TGTGCCAGCAGTGACAGGGAGCCCCCAGATACGCAGTATTTT.

This clonotype came up a few times. This chain joins TRBV20-1 and TRBJ2-7, with 7 bases aligning to TRBD1. The CDR3 is 13 residues long. V lost 4 bases and J lost 6; bases outside the gene matches: 9. CDR1 is DFQATT, CDR2 SNEGSKA, per germline (reference sequence). CDR3 loop: CSATLGGRLEQYF. CDR3 in DNA: TGCAGTGCTACTCTAGGGGGCAGGCTCGAGCAGTACTTC.

A few counts support this clonotype. V usage is TRBV24-1 and J usage is TRBJ1-5; D not resolved. Trimming removed 5 bases at V and 0 bases at J, with 7 bases between. Germline CDR1 and CDR2: KGHDR and SFDVKD. This CDR3 comprises 14 residues. The CDR3 nucleotides are TGTGCCACCAGTGTAGAATATAGCAATCAGCCCCAGCATTTT. Amino acid sequence: CATSVEYSNQPQHF.

This clonotype was observed at least ten times. The V gene is TRBV20-1, the J gene TRBJ1-2; 7 positions agree with TRBD1. Germline lookup yields CDR1 DFQATT and CDR2 SNEGSKA (reference sequence). The CDR3 sequence is 13 residues long. V lost 6 bases to trimming and J lost 3 bases; unmatched junction nucleotides: 7. The CDR3 coding sequence is TGCAGTGCCCCCACCGGGACAGACTATGGCTACACCTTC. Protein product: CSAPTGTDYGYTF.

This clonotype was seen ten or more times. This chain connects TRBV7-2 to TRBJ1-2; D is ambiguous. CDR3 size: 13 residues. Trimming removed 6 bases at V and 2 bases at J, with 10 bases between. Germline-derived CDR1 and CDR2 are SGHTA and FQGNSA. The CDR3 region is CASRPTQNYGYTF. Written as DNA, the CDR3 is TGTGCCAGCAGACCTACACAAAACTATGGCTACACCTTC.

The rearrangement uses TRBV6-1 and TRBJ1-1; D is uncertain. The CDR3 spans 13 residues. Germline V gene data show CDR1 as MNHNS and CDR2 as SASEGT. V gave up 11 bases and J gave up 0 bases, with 13 bases separating them. The CDR3 protein is CAGTLVLNTEAFF. The CDR3 DNA reads as TGTGCCGGTACCCTAGTTTTGAACACTGAAGCTTTCTTT.

This clonotype was found many times. The chain joins TRBV28 to TRBJ2-7; D might be TRBD1 or TRBD2, each matching 5 bases. The CDR3 consists of 14 residues. The germline V gene has CDR1 MDHEN and CDR2 SYDVKM. V shed 7 bases and J shed 6 bases, with 19 bases lying between them. Here the CDR3 DNA reads TGTGCCAGCAATGTTCCGGGGCATTTGGGCGAGCAGTACTTC. Protein sequence: CASNVPGHLGEQYF.

This clonotype was observed many times. This may be a read error: a much more frequent sequence differs by one nucleotide. The chain recombines TRBV12-3 or TRBV12-4 with TRBJ1-5; no reliable D call. The V end was cut by 3 bases, the J end by 3 bases, with 15 bases between. The CDR3 has 16 residues. The CDR3 nucleotides read TGTGCCAGCAGTTTTCAATCGGTCGGATCCAATCAGCCCCAGCATTTT. Protein sequence: CASSFQSVGSNQPQHF.

V usage is TRBV10-3 and J usage is TRBJ1-2; TRBD1 agrees at 10 bases. Trimming at V came to 10 bases and at J to 5 bases, leaving 4 bases not matched to a gene. The V gene's germline CDR1 is ENHRY and CDR2 SYGVKD. This CDR3 contains 12 residues. DNA of the CDR3: TGTGCCACCCCGGGACAGGGGTATGGCTACACCTTC. Protein product: CATPGQGYGYTF.

This clonotype was seen ten or more times. The chain recombines TRBV12-3 or TRBV12-4 with TRBJ1-2, with D unresolved. With 6 bases removed from V and 4 bases from J, the gap between germline ends came to 15 bases. This CDR3 has 14 residues. The CDR3 spells CASSPVSSAYGYTF. The CDR3 bases are TGTGCCAGCAGCCCAGTATCTTCGGCCTATGGCTACACCTTC.

Regarding this clonotype: An end of the junction does not agree with germline; a read error may underlie this. The rearrangement joins TRBV7-2 to TRBJ1-1; a weak D match, TRBD1 (6 bases). Germline CDR1 reads SGHTA; CDR2 reads FQGNSA. This CDR3 has 14 residues. The CDR3 sequence: CASSFRTVNIEAFF. In DNA form, the CDR3 reads TGTGCCAGCAGCTTTCGGACAGTGAACATTGAAGCTTTCTTT. The variable domain in full, completed from reference TRBV7-2 and TRBJ1-1, reads GAGVSQSPSNKVTEKGKDVELRCDPISGHTALYWYRQSLGQGLEFLIYFQGNSAPDKSGLPSDRFSAERTGGSVSTLTIQRTQQEDSAVYLCASSFRTVNIEAFFGQGTRLTVV.

CDR3: CASSGGDGNYGYTF. CDR3 sequence (DNA): TGTGCCAGCAGCGGAGGGGACGGGAACTATGGCTACACCTTC. The genes are TRBV9 and TRBJ1-2, with D maybe TRBD1 (5 bases). Germline lookup yields CDR1 SGDLS and CDR2 YYNGEE. V was pared by 3 bases and J by 2 bases, with 11 bases between. The CDR3 sequence is 14 residues long.